Following are 25 T cell receptor beta chains from one sample sequenced in a study of response to subunit inactivated influenza vaccine. MiXCR was run by TCRdb on the RT-PCR reads, yielding one entry per CDR3 protein. The table records around 790,000 distinct CDR3 sequences, around 20% of them present only once. Sequencing was performed on PBMCs from blood, taken 5 days after vaccination. The source of these receptors is a man aged 45-60 years who received an inactivated influenza vaccine.

This clonotype was picked up a small number of times. At one of its ends the junction is not consistent with the germline gene, which may arise from a read error. V gene TRBV6-6 combines with J gene TRBJ2-7; tentatively, D is TRBD2 (6 bases). Germline CDR1 MNHNY, CDR2 SVGAGI (reference sequence). The CDR3 contains 13 residues. The CDR3 nucleotides are TGTGCGAGCACGCGGGGCGGAGGGTACGAGCAGTACTTC. It is translated as CASTRGGGYEQYF.

This clonotype was counted ten times or more. The rearrangement uses TRBV5-1 and TRBJ2-5; 15 nucleotides match TRBD2. The CDR3 runs to 16 residues. Germline V gives CDR1 SGHRS, CDR2 YFSETQ. The V segment lost 10 bases and the J segment 1 base; nucleotides outside the gene matches: 8. The CDR3 sequence is CASRTSGRAPQETQYF. The CDR3 coding sequence is TGCGCCTCCCGGACTAGCGGGAGGGCTCCCCAAGAGACCCAGTACTTC.

The genes are TRBV12-3 or TRBV12-4 and TRBJ2-5, with TRBD2 matching over 8 bases. The CDR3 runs to 13 residues. The ends lost 7 bases at V and 5 bases at J; junction bases unmatched: 6. CDR3 coding DNA: TGTGCCAGCACCTCCCGGGGGGGTGAGACCCAGTACTTC. Translating it yields CASTSRGGETQYF.

This clonotype was recorded a few times. The chain carries TRBV7-2 and TRBJ2-2, with D perhaps matching TRBD1 or TRBD2 (5 bases each). The V end lost 1 base, the J end lost 7 bases, and 7 bases lay between the germline ends. Per germline, CDR1 SGHTA and CDR2 FQGNSA. The CDR3 runs 13 residues. The chain's CDR3 is CASSLVGGGELFF. The CDR3 coding sequence is TGTGCCAGCAGCTTAGTTGGGGGCGGGGAGCTGTTTTTT. The entire variable domain, with the rest obtained from reference TRBV7-2 and TRBJ2-2, is as follows: GAGVSQSPSNKVTEKGKDVELRCDPISGHTALYWYRQSLGQGLEFLIYFQGNSAPDKSGLPSDRFSAERTGGSVSTLTIQRTQQEDSAVYLCASSLVGGGELFFGEGSRLTVL.

V gene TRBV29-1 combines with J gene TRBJ2-5; the D gene is possibly TRBD2 (5 bases). Germline values: CDR1 SQVTM, CDR2 ANQGSEA. With 5 bases removed from V and 3 bases from J, the gap between germline ends came to 7 bases. The CDR3 is 11 residues long. CDR3 nucleotide sequence: TGCAGCGTTCCGCGGGAAGAGACCCAGTACTTC. Protein sequence: CSVPREETQYF.

V gene TRBV5-5 combines with J gene TRBJ2-3; D unresolved. Trimming cost V 2 bases and J 1 base, with 11 bases left between them. There are 15 residues in the CDR3. Germline CDR1 is SGHKS and CDR2 is YYEKEE (reference sequence). CDR3 sequence reads: CASSFFLGGTDTQYF. As DNA, the CDR3 is TGTGCCAGCAGCTTTTTCCTTGGGGGCACAGATACGCAGTATTTT.

V gene TRBV5-1 combines with J gene TRBJ2-7, with D unresolved. This CDR3 is built from 15 residues. Germline CDR1 is SGHRS and CDR2 is YFSETQ. V was pared by 4 bases and J by 4 bases, with 18 bases between. The CDR3 spells CASSVGPSGDYEQYF. DNA of the CDR3: TGCGCCAGCAGCGTGGGCCCCTCTGGGGATTACGAGCAGTACTTC. Combining the CDR3 with reference TRBV5-1 and TRBJ2-7 gives the whole variable domain KAGVTQTPRYLIKTRGQQVTLSCSPISGHRSVSWYQQTPGQGLQFLFEYFSETQRNKGNFPGRFSGRQFSNSRSEMNVSTLELGDSALYLCASSVGPSGDYEQYFGPGTRLTVT.

The chain recombines TRBV5-1 with TRBJ2-3; 7 bases line up with TRBD1. Germline values: CDR1 SGHRS, CDR2 YFSETQ. After removal of 4 bases from V and 0 bases from J, the junction contained 14 bases not matched to a gene. The CDR3 covers 18 residues. CDR3 DNA: TGCGCCAGCAGCCTAAGACAGGGACCGGACCTTAGCACAGATACGCAGTATTTT. This translates into CASSLRQGPDLSTDTQYF.

This clonotype has a handful of counts. CDR3 nucleotides: TGTGCCAGCTCCGGACAGGGACGCACAGATACGCAGTATTTT. It is translated as CASSGQGRTDTQYF. The chain carries TRBV28 and TRBJ2-3; TRBD1 aligns across 8 bases. V was clipped by 8 bases and J by 1 base; unmatched bases: 5. Germline V gene sequence: CDR1 MDHEN, CDR2 SYDVKM. There are 14 residues in the CDR3.

The CDR3 reads CASRRGQGGSEQYF. The CDR3 DNA reads as TGTGCCAGCAGAAGAGGACAGGGGGGCTCCGAGCAGTACTTC. The gene calls are TRBV12-3 or TRBV12-4 and TRBJ2-7; 10 bases agree with TRBD1. This CDR3 region has 14 residues. V lost 6 bases, J lost 6 bases, and 8 bases stayed unmatched.

This clonotype was seen only a few times. The V and J genes are TRBV6-1 and TRBJ1-5; D unresolved. V was trimmed by 2 bases and J by 0 bases, leaving 11 bases between them. CDR3 size: 16 residues. Germline V lookup: CDR1 MNHNS, CDR2 SASEGT. This CDR3 reads CASSETLGYSNQPQHF. CDR3 sequence (DNA): TGTGCCAGCAGTGAAACTCTAGGTTATAGCAATCAGCCCCAGCATTTT.

CDR3 residues: CASSSTYAGEQFF. DNA for the CDR3: TGCGCCAGCAGCTCCACCTACGCGGGTGAGCAGTTCTTC. The chain uses TRBV5-1 and TRBJ2-1; perhaps TRBD2 as D (5 bases). The germline CDR1 and CDR2 sequences are SGHRS and YFSETQ. CDR3 length: 13 residues. Trimming shortened V by 3 bases and J by 9 bases, and 13 bases separated the two germline ends.

This rearrangement joins TRBV7-8 to TRBJ2-7; D is possibly TRBD1 (6 bases). V was pared by 1 base and J by 3 bases, with 10 bases between. The CDR3 contains 14 residues. Per germline, CDR1 SGHVS and CDR2 FQNEAQ. The CDR3 nucleotides are TGTGCCAGCAGCTTAGGCCAACAGGGCTACGAGCAGTACTTC. It specifies CASSLGQQGYEQYF. Combining the CDR3 with reference TRBV7-8 and TRBJ2-7 gives the whole variable domain GAGVSQSPRYKVAKRGQDVALRCDPISGHVSLFWYQQALGQGPEFLTYFQNEAQLDKSGLPSDRFFAERPEGSVSTLKIQRTQQEDSAVYLCASSLGQQGYEQYFGPGTRLTVT.

This clonotype was picked up a small number of times. The V call is TRBV7-9, the J call TRBJ1-4; no reliable D call. The length of the CDR3 is 16 residues. Germline CDR1 reads SEHNR; CDR2 reads FQNEAQ (reference sequence). V lost 4 bases to trimming and J lost 8 bases, with 20 bases between them. The CDR3 DNA is TGTGCCAGCAGCTCCGGTTCGGCGGGGAGTGGAGAAAAACTGTTTTTT. Protein product: CASSSGSAGSGEKLFF.

This clonotype was seen repeatedly, ten times or more. This chain links TRBV5-1 with TRBJ2-1; 13 bases map to TRBD2. V lost 2 bases and J lost 3; bases outside the gene matches: 2. Germline V gene sequence: CDR1 SGHRS, CDR2 YFSETQ. The CDR3 sequence is 16 residues long. For the CDR3, the DNA is TGCGCCAGCAGCTTAAGGACTAGCGGGGGCTACAATGAGCAGTTCTTC. This gives the protein CASSLRTSGGYNEQFF.

The chain couples TRBV20-1 to TRBJ1-6; D perhaps matches TRBD1 (5 bases). CDR1 DFQATT and CDR2 SNEGSKA come from the germline V gene (reference sequence). Trimming removed 0 bases at V and 9 bases at J, with 21 bases between. The CDR3 runs to 17 residues. CDR3 in amino acids: CSARDVAFSGSASPLHF. The CDR3 DNA reads TGCAGTGCTAGAGATGTCGCCTTTTCAGGGTCGGCTTCACCCCTCCACTTT.

This clonotype has a count of ten or more. The rearrangement links TRBV29-1 to TRBJ2-3; 7 bases agree with TRBD2. Germline V gene lookup returns CDR1 SQVTM and CDR2 ANQGSEA. The J segment lost 0 bases and the V segment lost 5 bases, leaving 5 bases of the junction unmatched. The CDR3 consists of 14 residues. CDR3 region: CSVTGGSSTDTQYF. DNA of the CDR3: TGCAGCGTTACGGGGGGATCTAGCACAGATACGCAGTATTTT.

This clonotype came up a few times. In DNA, the CDR3 is TGTGCCAGCAGCTTAGCGTTTGGGGGCGAGCAGTACTTC. Translating it yields CASSLAFGGEQYF. The gene calls are TRBV7-2 and TRBJ2-7; TRBD1 or TRBD2 may be the D gene (5 bases each). Between the trimmed V and J ends, which lost 0 bases and 6 bases, there was a span of 9 bases. The CDR3 length is 13 residues. Germline V gives CDR1 SGHTA, CDR2 FQGNSA.

In its sample, this clonotype was seen a few times. The chain couples TRBV20-1 to TRBJ2-3; weak D call: TRBD2 (5 bases). The CDR3 covers 14 residues. Germline assignment: CDR1 DFQATT and CDR2 SNEGSKA (reference sequence). Deletions cut 0 bases from V and 3 bases from J, with 10 bases between. The CDR3 DNA reads as TGCAGTGCTAGAGATCGAGGGAAAACAGATACGCAGTATTTT. It is translated as CSARDRGKTDTQYF.

Only a few counts were recorded for this clonotype. The V gene is TRBV12-3 or TRBV12-4, the J gene TRBJ2-7, with no clear D. V was cut by 5 bases and J by 5 bases, with 13 bases left in between. This CDR3 has 13 residues. The CDR3 nucleotides read TGTGCCAGCAGTCCCTCCGGGTCCCACGAGCAGTACTTC. Its protein is CASSPSGSHEQYF.

This clonotype has a count of ten or more. V usage is TRBV18 and J usage is TRBJ2-7; maybe TRBD2 (7 bases). The germline V and J ends were trimmed by 6 bases and 5 bases, with 14 bases remaining between them. Germline lookup yields CDR1 KGHSH and CDR2 LQKENI. This CDR3 contains 13 residues. The CDR3 loop is CASSLGGRDEQYF. For the CDR3, the DNA is TGTGCCAGCTCCCTCGGGGGGCGCGACGAGCAGTACTTC.

The V gene is TRBV5-1, the J gene TRBJ2-1, with D unclear. Germline loops: CDR1 SGHRS, CDR2 YFSETQ. V gave up 0 bases and J gave up 2 bases, with 24 bases separating them. The CDR3 contains 20 residues. The CDR3 reads CASSLDKKPIPSVPYNEQFF. In nucleotides, the CDR3 is TGCGCCAGCAGCTTGGATAAAAAACCAATTCCTAGTGTCCCCTACAATGAGCAGTTCTTC. Using reference TRBV5-1 and TRBJ2-1 for the parts outside the CDR3, the full variable domain is KAGVTQTPRYLIKTRGQQVTLSCSPISGHRSVSWYQQTPGQGLQFLFEYFSETQRNKGNFPGRFSGRQFSNSRSEMNVSTLELGDSALYLCASSLDKKPIPSVPYNEQFFGPGTRLTVL.

This chain uses TRBV5-1 with TRBJ1-5; 9 bases are shared with TRBD1. The CDR3 contains 14 residues. CDR1 SGHRS and CDR2 YFSETQ come from the germline V gene. J lost 5 bases, V lost 4 bases, and 4 bases had no gene match. This CDR3 is CASSPGTGHQPQHF. Written as DNA, the CDR3 is TGCGCCAGCAGCCCCGGGACAGGGCATCAGCCCCAGCATTTT.

In this sample, this clonotype turned up a few times. The J gene is TRBJ2-1, the V gene TRBV10-3; 10 positions match TRBD2. The germline gives CDR1 ENHRY, CDR2 SYGVKD. The CDR3 consists of 17 residues. V shed 6 bases and J 6 bases; nucleotides not matched to a gene: 14. CDR3: CAISNSGGASGGNEQFF. For the CDR3, the DNA is TGTGCCATCAGCAACTCCGGAGGAGCTAGCGGGGGCAATGAGCAGTTCTTC.

This clonotype occurred many times. The J gene is TRBJ2-1, the V gene TRBV12-3 or TRBV12-4; D is uncertain. Trimming pared 2 bases from V and 5 bases from J, leaving 10 bases between. CDR3 length equals 14 residues. CDR3 residues: CASSLLQRNNEQFF. CDR3 DNA: TGTGCCAGCAGTTTACTACAGAGAAACAATGAGCAGTTCTTC.